This TCR beta chain was captured in a study of T cells in women clearing cervical HPV infection. This CDR3 comprises 15 residues. V dropped 4 bases and J dropped 2; count of bases not matched to a gene: 4. Germline assignment: CDR1 SEHNR and CDR2 FQNEAQ (reference sequence). Clones were sequenced by immunoSEQ multiplex PCR, and TCRdb holds only the in-frame ones, with some missing. Recorded for this sample: approximately 33,000 clones. To note about this clone: Read data end 3 residues before the CDR3 end; the end is taken from the germline J gene.

Sequencing input: blood buffy coat. This receptor was identified in a woman aged 18 to 75 with a cervical HPV16 infection that either progressed to CIN3+ or cleared (not recorded which). V usage is TRBV7-9 and J usage is TRBJ2-1; 8 nucleotides agree with TRBD1. This CDR3 reads CASSYGQGTYNEQFF. The part of the CDR3 DNA that was read is TGTGCCAGCAGCTATGGACAGGGAACCTACAATGAG.